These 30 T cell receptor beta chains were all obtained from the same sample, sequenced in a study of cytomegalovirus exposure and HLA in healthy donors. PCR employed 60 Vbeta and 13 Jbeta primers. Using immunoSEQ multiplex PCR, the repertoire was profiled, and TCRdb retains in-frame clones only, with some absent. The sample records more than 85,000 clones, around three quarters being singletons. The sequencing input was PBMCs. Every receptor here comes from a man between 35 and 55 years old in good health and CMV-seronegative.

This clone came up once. In nucleotides, the CDR3 is TGTGCCTGGACCCTCTCCGGGCAGGGATATGGCTACACCTTC. Protein: CAWTLSGQGYGYTF. The rearrangement joins TRBV30 to TRBJ1-2; D might be TRBD1 (5 bases). Trimming removed 4 bases from V and 5 bases from J, with 17 bases in between. This CDR3 comprises 14 residues. In germline, CDR1 is GTSNPN, CDR2 SVGIG (reference sequence).

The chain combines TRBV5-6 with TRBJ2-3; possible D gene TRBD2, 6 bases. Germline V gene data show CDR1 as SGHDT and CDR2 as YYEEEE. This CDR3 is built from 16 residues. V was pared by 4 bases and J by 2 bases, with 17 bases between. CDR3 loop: CASSTFAVADTDTQYF. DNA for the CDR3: TGTGCCAGCAGCACCTTCGCCGTAGCGGACACAGATACGCAGTATTTT.

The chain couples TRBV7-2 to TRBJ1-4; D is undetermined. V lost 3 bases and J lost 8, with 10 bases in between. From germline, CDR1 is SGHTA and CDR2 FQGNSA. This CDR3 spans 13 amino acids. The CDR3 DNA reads TGTGCCAGCAGCTTCTGGAGGCTAGAAAAACTGTTTTTT. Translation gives CASSFWRLEKLFF. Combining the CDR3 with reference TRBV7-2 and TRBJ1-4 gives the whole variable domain GAGVSQSPSNKVTEKGKDVELRCDPISGHTALYWYRQSLGQGLEFLIYFQGNSAPDKSGLPSDRFSAERTGGSVSTLTIQRTQQEDSAVYLCASSFWRLEKLFFGSGTQLSVL.

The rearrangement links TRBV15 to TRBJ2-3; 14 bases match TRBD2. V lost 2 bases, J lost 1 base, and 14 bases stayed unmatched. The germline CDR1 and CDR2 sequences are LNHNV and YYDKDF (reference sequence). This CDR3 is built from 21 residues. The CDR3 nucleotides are TGTGCCACCAGCAGATCATTGGGACTAGCGGGAGAAGAGGGGGGCACAGATACGCAGTATTTT. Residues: CATSRSLGLAGEEGGTDTQYF. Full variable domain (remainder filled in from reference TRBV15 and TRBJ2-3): DAMVIQNPRYQVTQFGKPVTLSCSQTLNHNVMYWYQQKSSQAPKLLFHYYDKDFNNEADTPDNFQSRRPNTSFCFLDIRSPGLGDTAMYLCATSRSLGLAGEEGGTDTQYFGPGTRLTVL.

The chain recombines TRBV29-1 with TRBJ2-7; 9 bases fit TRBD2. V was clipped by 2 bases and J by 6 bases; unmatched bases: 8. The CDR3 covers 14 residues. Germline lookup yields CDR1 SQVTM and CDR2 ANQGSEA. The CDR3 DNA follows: TGCAGCGTTGAATTAGGGCTAGCGGGACTCGAGCAGTACTTC. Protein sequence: CSVELGLAGLEQYF.

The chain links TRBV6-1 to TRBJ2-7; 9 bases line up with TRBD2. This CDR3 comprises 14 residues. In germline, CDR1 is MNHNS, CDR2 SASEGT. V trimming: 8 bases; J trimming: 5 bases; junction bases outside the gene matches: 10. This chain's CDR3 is CASGMEREVDEQYF. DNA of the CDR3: TGTGCCAGCGGAATGGAGCGGGAGGTCGACGAGCAGTACTTC.

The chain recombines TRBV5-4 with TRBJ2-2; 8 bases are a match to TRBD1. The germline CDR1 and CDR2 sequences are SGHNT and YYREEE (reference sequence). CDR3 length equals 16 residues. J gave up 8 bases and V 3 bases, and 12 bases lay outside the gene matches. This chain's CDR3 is CASSSRDRTRGGELFF. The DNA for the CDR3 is TGTGCCAGCAGCTCCCGGGACAGGACCCGAGGGGGGGAGCTGTTTTTT.

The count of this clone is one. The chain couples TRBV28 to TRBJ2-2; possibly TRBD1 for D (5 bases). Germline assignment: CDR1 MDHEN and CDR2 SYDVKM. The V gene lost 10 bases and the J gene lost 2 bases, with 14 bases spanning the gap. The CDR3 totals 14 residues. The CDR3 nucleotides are TGTGCCACCTTTCGACAGCGCAACACCGGGGAGCTGTTTTTT. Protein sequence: CATFRQRNTGELFF. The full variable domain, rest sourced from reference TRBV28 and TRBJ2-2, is DVKVTQSSRYLVKRTGEKVFLECVQDMDHENMFWYRQDPGLGLRLIYFSYDVKMKEKGDIPEGYSVSREKKERFSLILESASTNQTSMYLCATFRQRNTGELFFGEGSRLTVL.

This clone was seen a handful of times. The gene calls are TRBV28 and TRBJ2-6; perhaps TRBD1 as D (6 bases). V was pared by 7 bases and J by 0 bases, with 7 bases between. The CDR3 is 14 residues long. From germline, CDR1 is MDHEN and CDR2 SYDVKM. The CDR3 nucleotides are TGTGCCAGCAACAGGGCCTCTGGGGCCAACGTCCTGACTTTC. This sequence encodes CASNRASGANVLTF.

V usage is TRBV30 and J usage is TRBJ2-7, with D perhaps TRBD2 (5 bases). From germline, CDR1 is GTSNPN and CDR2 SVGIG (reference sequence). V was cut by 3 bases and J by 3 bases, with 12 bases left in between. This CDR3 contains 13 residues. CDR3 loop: CAWSATTYYEQYF. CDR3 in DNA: TGTGCCTGGAGCGCGACTACCTACTACGAGCAGTACTTC.

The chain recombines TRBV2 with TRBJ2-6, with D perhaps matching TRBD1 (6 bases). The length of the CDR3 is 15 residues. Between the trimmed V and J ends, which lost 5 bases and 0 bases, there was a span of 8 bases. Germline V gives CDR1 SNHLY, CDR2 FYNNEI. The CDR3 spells CASSNRVSGANVLTF. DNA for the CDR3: TGTGCCAGCAGTAACAGGGTCTCTGGGGCCAACGTCCTGACTTTC. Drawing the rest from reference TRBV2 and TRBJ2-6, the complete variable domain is EPEVTQTPSHQVTQMGQEVILRCVPISNHLYFYWYRQILGQKVEFLVSFYNNEISEKSEIFDDQFSVERPDGSNFTLKIRSTKLEDSAMYFCASSNRVSGANVLTFGAGSRLTVL.

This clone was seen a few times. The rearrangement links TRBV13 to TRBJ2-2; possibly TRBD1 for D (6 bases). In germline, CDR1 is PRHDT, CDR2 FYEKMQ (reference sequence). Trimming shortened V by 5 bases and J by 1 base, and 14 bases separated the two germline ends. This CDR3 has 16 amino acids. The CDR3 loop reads CASSVDSRKNTGELFF. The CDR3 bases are TGTGCCAGCAGCGTGGACAGCCGGAAGAACACCGGGGAGCTGTTTTTT.

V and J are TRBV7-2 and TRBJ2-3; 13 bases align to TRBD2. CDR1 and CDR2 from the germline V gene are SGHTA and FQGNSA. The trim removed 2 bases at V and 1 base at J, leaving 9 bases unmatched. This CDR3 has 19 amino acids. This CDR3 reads CASSLILAGGPEGTDTQYF. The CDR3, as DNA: TGTGCCAGCAGCTTAATACTAGCGGGGGGGCCTGAAGGCACAGATACGCAGTATTTT.

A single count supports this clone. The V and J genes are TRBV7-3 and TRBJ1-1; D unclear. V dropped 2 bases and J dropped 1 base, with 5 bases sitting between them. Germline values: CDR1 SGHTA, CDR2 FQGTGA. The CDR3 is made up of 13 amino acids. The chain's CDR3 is CASSLSWNTEAFF. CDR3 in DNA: TGTGCCAGCAGCTTATCATGGAACACTGAAGCTTTCTTT.

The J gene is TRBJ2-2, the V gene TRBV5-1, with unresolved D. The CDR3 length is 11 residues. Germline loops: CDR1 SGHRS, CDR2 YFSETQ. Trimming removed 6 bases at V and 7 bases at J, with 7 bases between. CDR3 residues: CASNSYGELFF. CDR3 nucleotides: TGCGCCAGCAATTCCTACGGGGAGCTGTTTTTT.

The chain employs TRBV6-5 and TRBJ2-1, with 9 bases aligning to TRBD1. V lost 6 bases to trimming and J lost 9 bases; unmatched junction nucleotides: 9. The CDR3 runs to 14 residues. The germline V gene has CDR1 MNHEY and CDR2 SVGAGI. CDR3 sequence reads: CASSRDRVMGEQFF. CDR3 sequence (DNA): TGTGCCAGCAGCCGGGACAGGGTCATGGGTGAGCAGTTCTTC.

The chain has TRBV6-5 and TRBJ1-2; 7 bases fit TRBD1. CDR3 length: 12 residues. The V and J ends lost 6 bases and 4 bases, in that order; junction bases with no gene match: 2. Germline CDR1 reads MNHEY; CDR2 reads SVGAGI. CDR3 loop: CASSKGAYGYTF. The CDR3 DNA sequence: TGTGCCAGCAGCAAGGGGGCCTATGGCTACACCTTC.

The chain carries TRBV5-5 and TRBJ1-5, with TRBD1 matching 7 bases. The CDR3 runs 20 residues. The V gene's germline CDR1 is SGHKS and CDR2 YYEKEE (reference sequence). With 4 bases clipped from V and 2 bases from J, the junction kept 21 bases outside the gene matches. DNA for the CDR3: TGTGCCAGCAGCGCCGGACAGGTTATCGGTGCCGGAGGTGGCAATCAGCCCCAGCATTTT. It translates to CASSAGQVIGAGGGNQPQHF.

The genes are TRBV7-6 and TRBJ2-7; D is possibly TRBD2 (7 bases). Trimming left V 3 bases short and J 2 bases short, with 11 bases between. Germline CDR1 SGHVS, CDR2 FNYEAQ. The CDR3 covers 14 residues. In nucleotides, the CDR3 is TGTGCCAGCAGCTTTGCGGGGGCAACCTACGAGCAGTACTTC. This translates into CASSFAGATYEQYF.

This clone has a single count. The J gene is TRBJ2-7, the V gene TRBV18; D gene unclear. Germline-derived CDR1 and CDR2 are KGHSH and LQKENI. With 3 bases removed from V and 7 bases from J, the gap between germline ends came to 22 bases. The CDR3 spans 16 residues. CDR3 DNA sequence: TGTGCCAGCTCACCCTTAATTATAGGTGGGCCGTTAGAGCAGTACTTC. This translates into CASSPLIIGGPLEQYF.

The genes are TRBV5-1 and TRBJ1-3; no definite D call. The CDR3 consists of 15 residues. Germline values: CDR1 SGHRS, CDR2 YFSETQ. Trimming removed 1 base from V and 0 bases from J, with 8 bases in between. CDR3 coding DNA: TGCGCCAGCAGCTTGTCAGCAGGCTCTGGAAACACCATATATTTT. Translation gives CASSLSAGSGNTIYF.

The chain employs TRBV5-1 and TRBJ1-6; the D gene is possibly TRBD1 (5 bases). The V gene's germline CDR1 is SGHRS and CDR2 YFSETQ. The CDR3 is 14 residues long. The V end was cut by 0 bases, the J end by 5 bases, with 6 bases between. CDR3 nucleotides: TGCGCCAGCAGCTTGGCGACAGATAATTCACCCCTCCACTTT. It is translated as CASSLATDNSPLHF.

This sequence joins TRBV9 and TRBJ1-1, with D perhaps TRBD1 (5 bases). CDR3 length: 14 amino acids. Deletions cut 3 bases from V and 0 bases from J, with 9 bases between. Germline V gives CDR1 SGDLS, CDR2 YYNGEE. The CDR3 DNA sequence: TGTGCCAGCAGCGCCCGACAGATGAACACTGAAGCTTTCTTT. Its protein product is CASSARQMNTEAFF. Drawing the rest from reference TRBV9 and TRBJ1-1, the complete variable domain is DSGVTQTPKHLITATGQRVTLRCSPRSGDLSVYWYQQSLDQGLQFLIQYYNGEERAKGNILERFSAQQFPDLHSELNLSSLELGDSALYFCASSARQMNTEAFFGQGTRLTVV.

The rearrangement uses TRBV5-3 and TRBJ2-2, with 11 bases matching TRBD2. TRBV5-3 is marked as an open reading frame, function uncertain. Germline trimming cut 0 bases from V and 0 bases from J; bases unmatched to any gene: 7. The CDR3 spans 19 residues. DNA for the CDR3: TGTGCCAGAAGCTTGGCGGGACTAGCGGCACTGACGAACACCGGGGAGCTGTTTTTT. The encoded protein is CARSLAGLAALTNTGELFF.

CDR3 bases: TGTGCCAGCAGCTTTTGGACTAGCGGGAGTACGTACAATGAGCAGTTCTTC. Residues: CASSFWTSGSTYNEQFF. The chain uses TRBV5-7 and TRBJ2-1, with 13 bases identical to TRBD2. TRBV5-7 belongs to the ORF category, with a function that is uncertain. The CDR3 length is 17 residues. Trimming removed 2 bases from V and 4 bases from J; junction bases left unmatched: 6.

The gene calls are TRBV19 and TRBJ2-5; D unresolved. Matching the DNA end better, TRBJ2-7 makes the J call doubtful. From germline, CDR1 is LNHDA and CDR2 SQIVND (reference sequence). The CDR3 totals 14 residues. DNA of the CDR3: TGTGCCAGTAGTATAGATCTGTACGTCTACGAGCAGTACTTC. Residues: CASSIDLYVYEQYF.

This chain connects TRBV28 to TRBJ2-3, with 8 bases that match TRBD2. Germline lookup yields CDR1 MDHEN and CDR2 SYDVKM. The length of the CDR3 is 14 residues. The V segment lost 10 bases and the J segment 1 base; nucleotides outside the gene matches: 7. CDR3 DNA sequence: TGTGCCACCGCGGCGGGGGGACGCACAGATACGCAGTATTTT. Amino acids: CATAAGGRTDTQYF. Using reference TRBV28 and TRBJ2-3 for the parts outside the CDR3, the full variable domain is DVKVTQSSRYLVKRTGEKVFLECVQDMDHENMFWYRQDPGLGLRLIYFSYDVKMKEKGDIPEGYSVSREKKERFSLILESASTNQTSMYLCATAAGGRTDTQYFGPGTRLTVL.

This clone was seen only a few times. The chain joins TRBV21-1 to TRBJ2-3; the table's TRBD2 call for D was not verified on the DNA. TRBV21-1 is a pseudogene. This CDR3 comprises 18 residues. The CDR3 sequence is CASSKGCRLAEATDTQYF. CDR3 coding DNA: TGTGCCAGCAGCAAAGGGTGCAGGCTAGCGGAAGCCACAGATACGCAGTATTTT.

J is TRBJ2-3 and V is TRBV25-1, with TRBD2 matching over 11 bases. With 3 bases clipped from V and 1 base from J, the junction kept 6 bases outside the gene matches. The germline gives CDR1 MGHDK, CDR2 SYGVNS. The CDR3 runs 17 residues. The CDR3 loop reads CASSDATSGSRTDTQYF. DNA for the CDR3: TGTGCCAGCAGTGATGCAACTAGCGGGAGCCGCACAGATACGCAGTATTTT.

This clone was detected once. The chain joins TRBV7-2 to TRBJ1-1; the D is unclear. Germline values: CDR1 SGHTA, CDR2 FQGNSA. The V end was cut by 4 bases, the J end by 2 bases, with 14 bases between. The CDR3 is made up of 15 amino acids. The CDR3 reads CASSSGAGVNTEAFF. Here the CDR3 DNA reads TGTGCCAGCAGCTCCGGAGCGGGCGTAAACACTGAAGCTTTCTTT. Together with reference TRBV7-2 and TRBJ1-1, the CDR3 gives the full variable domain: GAGVSQSPSNKVTEKGKDVELRCDPISGHTALYWYRQSLGQGLEFLIYFQGNSAPDKSGLPSDRFSAERTGGSVSTLTIQRTQQEDSAVYLCASSSGAGVNTEAFFGQGTRLTVV.